This T cell receptor beta chain was sequenced during a study of CD8 T cell repertoires and HIV-1 epitope variants. Study details: Tested: three Gag epitope families, Nef HW9 and YT9. Study-wide results and caveats: Roughly nine antigen-specific TCR beta clonotypes were found; five or six seemed cross-reactive to variants. This assay reports beta chains of antigen-expanded cells, not T cell function.

Points on this clone: No antigen is known for it.

Sequenced by immunoSEQ multiplex PCR; TCRdb stores in-frame clones only, minus some. The sample comprises a few thousand clones, roughly 67% of which are singletons, and about 45% rests with the top ten. The CDR3 is 15 residues long. V was cut by 3 bases and J by 4 bases, with 15 bases left in between. In germline, CDR1 is ENHRY, CDR2 SYGVKD. Sequences were obtained from cultured CD8+ T cells derived from PBMCs. The TCR comes from a male donor with HIV. The rearrangement uses TRBV10-3 and TRBJ1-1, with D hard to call. The CDR3 is CAISDPGRRGTEAFF. DNA for the CDR3: TGTGCCATCAGTGACCCCGGGAGGCGGGGCACTGAAGCTTTCTTT.